These 22 T cell receptor beta chains were sequenced from one sample in a study of control samples from healthy donors and cancer patients. Generated by immunoSEQ multiplex PCR, the TCRdb table keeps only in-frame clones and is missing some. The sample includes 100,000 to 120,000 clones, 83% of them seen just once. Source material: blood. All receptors come from a woman aged 45-60 years in good health.

This chain joins TRBV13 and TRBJ2-7, with TRBD2 matching over 14 bases. CDR3 length: 16 amino acids. The V gene end was trimmed by 4 bases and the J gene end by 2 bases; junction bases not matched to a gene: 4. From germline, CDR1 is PRHDT and CDR2 FYEKMQ (reference sequence). CDR3: CASSSGTSGGPYEQYF. CDR3 DNA sequence: TGTGCCAGCAGCTCTGGGACTAGCGGGGGCCCCTACGAGCAGTACTTC.

The rearrangement uses TRBV10-3 and TRBJ1-1; no clear D gene. Germline V lookup: CDR1 ENHRY, CDR2 SYGVKD. This CDR3 is 15 amino acids long. V lost 6 bases and J 1 base, leaving 15 bases between the germline ends. The CDR3 here is CAISASRTRNTEAFF. The CDR3 DNA reads TGTGCCATCAGCGCCTCACGGACCCGGAACACTGAAGCTTTCTTT.

In its sample, this clone was seen once. The CDR3 nucleotides read TGTGCCAGCAGCAGGGGGGGAACTAATGAAAAACTGTTTTTT. Translated: CASSRGGTNEKLFF. The chain recombines TRBV3-1 (or the pseudogene TRBV3-2) with TRBJ1-4; weak D call: TRBD1 (6 bases). The CDR3 consists of 14 residues. Germline V gene data show CDR1 as LGHDT and CDR2 as YNNKEL (reference sequence). Trimming left V 5 bases short and J 1 base short, with 8 bases between.

The rearrangement uses TRBV4-1 and TRBJ1-4; unclear D gene. CDR1 MGHRA and CDR2 YSYEKL come from the germline V gene. The CDR3 has 14 residues. The V gene lost 4 bases and the J gene lost 0 bases, with 6 bases spanning the gap. Here the CDR3 DNA reads TGCGCCAGCAGCCCGGAGGCAACTAATGAAAAACTGTTTTTT. It yields the protein CASSPEATNEKLFF.

This chain joins TRBV6-5 and TRBJ2-3; TRBD1 agrees at 8 bases. The CDR3 extends over 14 amino acids. Germline V lookup: CDR1 MNHEY, CDR2 SVGAGI. Trimming cost V 5 bases and J 5 bases; bases outside gene matches: 6. The CDR3 coding sequence is TGTGCCAGCAGTACGGACAGGGTTGGAGATACGCAGTATTTT. Residues: CASSTDRVGDTQYF.

This sequence joins TRBV30 and TRBJ1-2; weak D call: TRBD1 (6 bases). CDR3 length equals 13 residues. CDR1 and CDR2 (germline): GTSNPN, SVGIG (reference sequence). The germline V and J ends were trimmed by 1 base and 1 base, with 7 bases remaining between them. The CDR3 nucleotides are TGTGCCTGGAGTGAAGGGGGTAACTATGGCTACACCTTC. As protein: CAWSEGGNYGYTF. Based on the CDR3 plus reference TRBV30 and TRBJ1-2, the full variable domain is SQTIHQWPATLVQPVGSPLSLECTVEGTSNPNLYWYRQAAGRGLQLLFYSVGIGQISSEVPQNLSASRPQDRQFILSSKKLLLSDSGFYLCAWSEGGNYGYTFGSGTRLTVV.

The chain joins TRBV7-2 to TRBJ2-7, with D tentatively TRBD1 (6 bases). Germline CDR1 and CDR2: SGHTA and FQGNSA. Trimming pared 1 base from V and 2 bases from J, leaving 12 bases between. The CDR3 is 15 amino acids. The CDR3 DNA is TGTGCCAGCAGCTTAGTGGGGCAGGGGCCCTACGAGCAGTACTTC. This translates into CASSLVGQGPYEQYF.

J is TRBJ2-1 and V is TRBV11-3; D might be TRBD2 (7 bases). Trimming cost V 5 bases and J 10 bases, with 18 bases left between them. Germline CDR1 reads SGHNT; CDR2 reads YENEEA. The CDR3 loop spans 14 amino acids. The CDR3: CASSQEGGTNEQFF. The CDR3 DNA reads TGTGCCAGCAGCCAGGAGGGGGGGACAAACGAGCAGTTCTTC.

The V call is TRBV6-2 or TRBV6-3, the J call TRBJ1-2, with 9 bases aligning to TRBD1. This CDR3 contains 17 residues. Unmatched junction bases numbered 14, after V lost 2 bases and J lost 7 bases. CDR1 is MNHEY, CDR2 SVGEGT, per germline. The CDR3 DNA reads as TGTGCCAGCAGTTACGCCGGGGGGACAGGGTTACTTCGTGGCTACACCTTC. Translated: CASSYAGGTGLLRGYTF.

This rearrangement joins TRBV28 to TRBJ1-4, with TRBD1 identical over 7 bases. V lost 8 bases and J lost 5; bases outside the gene matches: 14. The CDR3 is 16 amino acids. The germline CDR1 and CDR2 sequences are MDHEN and SYDVKM. The CDR3 sequence: CASAFFRQGRNEKLFF. CDR3 nucleotides: TGTGCCAGCGCCTTTTTCCGACAGGGTCGAAATGAAAAACTGTTTTTT.

This sequence joins TRBV7-2 and TRBJ2-5; D unclear. Germline-derived CDR1 and CDR2 are SGHTA and FQGNSA. Trimming took 3 bases from V and 4 from J, leaving 6 bases between them. The CDR3 has 12 residues. CDR3 nucleotides: TGTGCCAGCAGCTTCCTCACAGAGACCCAGTACTTC. Amino acids: CASSFLTETQYF.

V gene TRBV6-5 combines with J gene TRBJ1-5, with D possibly being TRBD1 (5 bases). The V and J ends lost 5 bases and 7 bases respectively, with 12 bases between them. CDR1 and CDR2 (germline): MNHEY, SVGAGI. CDR3 size: 13 residues. Here the CDR3 DNA reads TGTGCCAGCAGTCGACAGAAGTTCCAGCCCCAGCATTTT. This encodes CASSRQKFQPQHF.

The chain links TRBV7-2 to TRBJ1-5; no definite D call. This CDR3 has 15 amino acids. Trimming removed 3 bases at V and 0 bases at J, with 9 bases between. From germline, CDR1 is SGHTA and CDR2 FQGNSA. The CDR3 region has the DNA TGTGCCAGCAGCTTGGCAGGAAATAGCAATCAGCCCCAGCATTTT. The encoded protein is CASSLAGNSNQPQHF.

The chain uses TRBV18 and TRBJ1-2, with 7 bases aligning to TRBD1. The germline V gene encodes CDR1 KGHSH and CDR2 LQKENI. The CDR3 runs 14 residues. V was clipped by 1 base and J by 6 bases; unmatched bases: 5. CDR3 DNA: TGTGCCAGCTCACCACAGGGGACAGAGAATGGCTACACCTTC. Protein sequence: CASSPQGTENGYTF.

The chain uses TRBV2 and TRBJ1-5; TRBD1 matches 8 bases. J gave up 5 bases and V 7 bases, and 4 bases lay outside the gene matches. The germline V gene has CDR1 SNHLY and CDR2 FYNNEI. The CDR3 has 13 residues. CDR3 nucleotide sequence: TGTGCCAGCATCGGACAGGGCGATCAGCCCCAGCATTTT. This sequence encodes CASIGQGDQPQHF.

In DNA, the CDR3 is TGTGCCAGTAGACCTCCGGGACAAAACCAAGAGACCCAGTACTTC. It translates to CASRPPGQNQETQYF. The gene calls are TRBV19 and TRBJ2-5; D might be TRBD1 (6 bases). The germline V and J ends were trimmed by 6 bases and 0 bases, with 14 bases remaining between them. The CDR3 length is 15 residues. CDR1 and CDR2 (germline): LNHDA, SQIVND (reference sequence).

This clone was observed a few times. The chain employs TRBV12-3 or TRBV12-4 and TRBJ2-1; the match to TRBD2 covers 8 bases. Trimming cost V 8 bases and J 9 bases; bases outside gene matches: 6. CDR3 length equals 12 residues. The CDR3 nucleotides read TGTGCCAGCGGTCTTAGCGGGACTGAGCAGTTCTTC. Protein sequence: CASGLSGTEQFF.

Only a few counts were recorded for this clone. The chain joins TRBV12-3 or TRBV12-4 to TRBJ1-2, with no clear D. The CDR3 has 13 amino acids. Trimming took 3 bases from V and 7 from J, leaving 12 bases between them. The CDR3, as DNA: TGTGCCAGCAGTTTCCGGGTTTTGGGTGGCTACACCTTC. Translating it yields CASSFRVLGGYTF.

On this clone: Additional DNA sequences in this sample encode the identical CDR3. The chain carries TRBV7-9 and TRBJ2-7, with TRBD2 as a possible D gene (5 bases). The CDR3 covers 12 residues. Germline V gene data show CDR1 as SEHNR and CDR2 as FQNEAQ (reference sequence). Between the trimmed V and J ends, which lost 1 base and 6 bases, there was a span of 7 bases. CDR3 residues: CASSLGEGEQYF. CDR3 coding DNA: TGTGCCAGCAGCTTAGGCGAGGGCGAGCAGTACTTC.

This chain links TRBV5-4 with TRBJ1-3; the D is unclear. V lost 0 bases, J lost 2 bases, and 6 bases lay in between. The germline V gene encodes CDR1 SGHNT and CDR2 YYREEE (reference sequence). The CDR3 length is 14 residues. CDR3 DNA: TGTGCCAGCAGCTTGGCTGTTACTGGAAACACCATATATTTT. Its translation: CASSLAVTGNTIYF.

The V and J genes are TRBV11-2 and TRBJ2-2; D is unresolved. The CDR3 sequence is 19 residues long. Per the germline V gene, CDR1 is SGHAT and CDR2 is FQNNGV. Trimming removed 4 bases at V and 2 bases at J, with 23 bases between. CDR3 nucleotide sequence: TGTGCCAGCAGCTCCGGAGCAATGAGGCGCCGAAAAAACACCGGGGAGCTGTTTTTT. This sequence encodes CASSSGAMRRRKNTGELFF. Complete variable domain (other parts from reference TRBV11-2 and TRBJ2-2): EAGVAQSPRYKIIEKRQSVAFWCNPISGHATLYWYQQILGQGPKLLIQFQNNGVVDDSQLPKDRFSAERLKGVDSTLKIQPAKLEDSAVYLCASSSGAMRRRKNTGELFFGEGSRLTVL.

J is TRBJ1-6 and V is TRBV7-3, with D uncertain. CDR1 and CDR2 from the germline V gene are SGHTA and FQGTGA. Trimming shortened V by 0 bases and J by 9 bases, and 9 bases separated the two germline ends. The CDR3 totals 14 residues. The CDR3 sequence is CASSLTLSGSPLHF. CDR3 nucleotide sequence: TGTGCCAGCAGCTTAACACTTTCAGGTTCACCCCTCCACTTT. Full variable domain (remainder filled in from reference TRBV7-3 and TRBJ1-6): GAGVSQTPSNKVTEKGKYVELRCDPISGHTALYWYRQSLGQGPEFLIYFQGTGAADDSGLPNDRFFAVRPEGSVSTLKIQRTERGDSAVYLCASSLTLSGSPLHFGNGTRLTVT.